A selection of T cell receptor beta chains follows, all from one sample in a study of control samples from healthy donors and cancer patients. Clones were sequenced by immunoSEQ multiplex PCR, and TCRdb holds only the in-frame ones, with some missing. The sample carries just over 150,000 clones, 85% to 90% recorded once. The sequencing input was blood. Receptors were obtained from a man aged 30 to 45 in good health. Each CDR3 is given with its conserved first and last residue. D genes are given only for firm matches. Clone size, where shown, is once, few, many, or a class for clones that have expanded.

cdr3_length: 17; v_call: TRBV14; d_call: TRBD2; j_call: TRBJ2-3; clone_size: .; cdr3_nt: TGTGCCAGCAGCCGACGGGGAGGCGGGGGGAGCACAGATACGCAGTATTTT; cdr3_aa: CASSRRGGGGSTDTQYF
cdr3_length: 16; v_call: TRBV7-9; d_call: TRBD1; j_call: TRBJ2-2; clone_size: .; cdr3_nt: TGTGCCAGCAGCGCCCGGGGGGACAGGGAAACCGGGGAGCTGTTTTTT; cdr3_aa: CASSARGDRETGELFF
cdr3_length: 14; v_call: TRBV4-3; d_call: .; j_call: TRBJ1-6; clone_size: .; cdr3_nt: TGCGCCAGCAGCCAAGACAGCCGCCGAGGGCCCCTCCACTTT; cdr3_aa: CASSQDSRRGPLHF
cdr3_length: 16; v_call: TRBV5-1; d_call: TRBD1; j_call: TRBJ2-5; clone_size: .; cdr3_nt: TGCGCCAGCAGCTTGATGGGGACAGGGATTGGAGAGACCCAGTACTTC; cdr3_aa: CASSLMGTGIGETQYF
cdr3_length: 14; v_call: TRBV3-1/TRBV3-2; d_call: .; j_call: TRBJ2-3; clone_size: .; cdr3_nt: TGTGCCAGCAGCCAAGACACTATCACAGATACGCAGTATTTT; cdr3_aa: CASSQDTITDTQYF
cdr3_length: 15; v_call: TRBV25-1; d_call: TRBD1; j_call: TRBJ1-6; clone_size: .; cdr3_nt: TGTGCCAGCAGTGCTCCGGGACAGGGTTACTCACCCCTCCACTTT; cdr3_aa: CASSAPGQGYSPLHF
cdr3_length: 12; v_call: TRBV7-9; d_call: .; j_call: TRBJ1-6; clone_size: .; cdr3_nt: TGTGCCAGCAGCCCTCCTCAGTCACCCCTCCACTTT; cdr3_aa: CASSPPQSPLHF
cdr3_length: 14; v_call: TRBV29-1; d_call: .; j_call: TRBJ1-3; clone_size: .; cdr3_nt: TGCAGCGCCCCAGACAGCTCCTCTGGAAACACCATATATTTT; cdr3_aa: CSAPDSSSGNTIYF
cdr3_length: 12; v_call: TRBV30; d_call: .; j_call: TRBJ1-2; clone_size: .; cdr3_nt: TGTGCCTGGATAAGGGTTCCTTATGGCTACACCTTC; cdr3_aa: CAWIRVPYGYTF
cdr3_length: 14; v_call: TRBV7-6; d_call: .; j_call: TRBJ2-6; clone_size: .; cdr3_nt: TGTGCCAGCAGCCTCGAATCAGGGGCCAACGTCCTGACCTTC; cdr3_aa: CASSLESGANVLTF
cdr3_length: 13; v_call: TRBV19; d_call: TRBD1; j_call: TRBJ2-7; clone_size: .; cdr3_nt: TGTGCCAGTAGTGAGGACAGGTCCTACGAGCAGTACTTC; cdr3_aa: CASSEDRSYEQYF
cdr3_length: 15; v_call: TRBV15; d_call: .; j_call: TRBJ2-5; clone_size: .; cdr3_nt: TGTGCCACCAGCAGAGATCAGGGAGGAGGAGAGACCCAGTACTTC; cdr3_aa: CATSRDQGGGETQYF
cdr3_length: 12; v_call: TRBV14; d_call: .; j_call: TRBJ2-2; clone_size: .; cdr3_nt: TGTGCCAGGACAGATCTCACCGGGGAGCTGTTTTTT; cdr3_aa: CARTDLTGELFF
cdr3_length: 13; v_call: TRBV6-5; d_call: .; j_call: TRBJ2-5; clone_size: once; cdr3_nt: TGTGCCAGCAGCCCCGGGCCCGAGTTCACCCAGTACTTC; cdr3_aa: CASSPGPEFTQYF
cdr3_length: 15; v_call: TRBV5-1; d_call: .; j_call: TRBJ1-6; clone_size: few; cdr3_nt: TGCGCCAGCAGCTTCGACCGGTGGGGTAATTCACCCCTCCACTTT; cdr3_aa: CASSFDRWGNSPLHF
cdr3_length: 16; v_call: TRBV6-2/TRBV6-3; d_call: .; j_call: TRBJ2-4; clone_size: .; cdr3_nt: TGTGCCAGCAGTCCGAAGGGACTTGCGGCCAAAAACATTCAGTACTTC; cdr3_aa: CASSPKGLAAKNIQYF
cdr3_length: 16; v_call: TRBV24-1; d_call: TRBD2; j_call: TRBJ2-2; clone_size: .; cdr3_nt: TGTGCCACCAGTGATTTAAGGACTAGCGGGACCGGGGAGCTGTTTTTT; cdr3_aa: CATSDLRTSGTGELFF
cdr3_length: 15; v_call: TRBV29-1; d_call: .; j_call: TRBJ2-5; clone_size: .; cdr3_nt: TGCAGCGTTGGGGACCGAAGTCCCTTTCAAGAGACCCAGTACTTC; cdr3_aa: CSVGDRSPFQETQYF
cdr3_length: 15; v_call: TRBV21-1; d_call: .; j_call: TRBJ1-4; clone_size: .; cdr3_nt: TGTGCCAGCAGCAAAGGGGGAGGCACTAATGAAAAACTGTTTTTT; cdr3_aa: CASSKGGGTNEKLFF
cdr3_length: 15; v_call: TRBV15; d_call: .; j_call: TRBJ1-1; clone_size: .; cdr3_nt: TGTGCCACCAGCAGAGAAGAATGGGGGGGAACTGAAGCTTTCTTT; cdr3_aa: CATSREEWGGTEAFF
cdr3_length: 10; v_call: TRBV11-2; d_call: .; j_call: TRBJ2-5; clone_size: .; cdr3_nt: TGTGCCAGCAGGGAGGAGACCCAGTACTTC; cdr3_aa: CASREETQYF
cdr3_length: 17; v_call: TRBV24-1; d_call: TRBD1; j_call: TRBJ2-2; clone_size: .; cdr3_nt: TGTGCCACCAGTGATTTGGTCGGACAGGGGGAAATCGGGGAGCTGTTTTTT; cdr3_aa: CATSDLVGQGEIGELFF
cdr3_length: 14; v_call: TRBV7-9; d_call: .; j_call: TRBJ1-6; clone_size: .; cdr3_nt: TGTGCCAGCAGCTTAAAGGAGGAGGGTTCACCCCTCCACTTT; cdr3_aa: CASSLKEEGSPLHF
cdr3_length: 17; v_call: TRBV4-1; d_call: .; j_call: TRBJ2-7; clone_size: .; cdr3_nt: TGCGCCAGCAGCCAAGATAATAGGGGCAGGAGCTCCTACGAGCAGTACTTC; cdr3_aa: CASSQDNRGRSSYEQYF
cdr3_length: 16; v_call: TRBV23-1; d_call: TRBD1; j_call: TRBJ2-5; clone_size: .; cdr3_nt: TGCGCCAGCAGTTGGTGGGGACAGGGGGCAGTCGGGACCCAGTACTTC; cdr3_aa: CASSWWGQGAVGTQYF
cdr3_length: 14; v_call: TRBV5-4; d_call: .; j_call: TRBJ2-5; clone_size: .; cdr3_nt: TGTGCCAGCAGCTTGGGGTCCGACAGAAAGACCCAGTACTTC; cdr3_aa: CASSLGSDRKTQYF
cdr3_length: 16; v_call: TRBV11-2; d_call: .; j_call: TRBJ2-6; clone_size: .; cdr3_nt: TGTGCCAGCAGCTTAGAAAGGCCCTCTGGGGCCAACGTCCTGACTTTC; cdr3_aa: CASSLERPSGANVLTF
cdr3_length: 16; v_call: TRBV19; d_call: TRBD2; j_call: TRBJ2-1; clone_size: .; cdr3_nt: TGTGCCAGTAGTCTAACGGGCGGGAGGGCCGTAGATGAGCAGTTCTTC; cdr3_aa: CASSLTGGRAVDEQFF
cdr3_length: 14; v_call: TRBV3-1/TRBV3-2; d_call: TRBD1; j_call: TRBJ1-1; clone_size: .; cdr3_nt: TGTGCCAGCAGCCAAAAACAGGGGGTTTCTGAAGCTTTCTTT; cdr3_aa: CASSQKQGVSEAFF
cdr3_length: 14; v_call: TRBV30; d_call: .; j_call: TRBJ1-2; clone_size: .; cdr3_nt: TGTGCCTGGAGGTCATCCCCGGGACTCCTGGGCTACACCTTC; cdr3_aa: CAWRSSPGLLGYTF
cdr3_length: 16; v_call: TRBV5-1; d_call: .; j_call: TRBJ2-7; clone_size: .; cdr3_nt: TGCGCCAGCAGCCCACGCGTCCCGGCTTATACCTACGAGCAGTACTTC; cdr3_aa: CASSPRVPAYTYEQYF
cdr3_length: 13; v_call: TRBV11-2; d_call: .; j_call: TRBJ1-6; clone_size: .; cdr3_nt: TGTGCCAGCAGCTTAGGGGGCAATTCACCCCTCCACTTT; cdr3_aa: CASSLGGNSPLHF
cdr3_length: 16; v_call: TRBV7-8; d_call: .; j_call: TRBJ1-2; clone_size: .; cdr3_nt: TGTGCCAGCAGCCCCCGGGACGGCCCAACTAACTATGGCTACACCTTC; cdr3_aa: CASSPRDGPTNYGYTF
cdr3_length: 14; v_call: TRBV5-6; d_call: TRBD2; j_call: TRBJ2-1; clone_size: .; cdr3_nt: TGTGCCAGCAGCGACACTAGCGGGAGGGCCGGAAAGTTCTTC; cdr3_aa: CASSDTSGRAGKFF
cdr3_length: 15; v_call: TRBV7-2; d_call: .; j_call: TRBJ1-2; clone_size: few; cdr3_nt: TGTGCCAGCAGCTTAGGGGTCTCGAATAACTATGGCTACACCTTC; cdr3_aa: CASSLGVSNNYGYTF
cdr3_length: 17; v_call: TRBV5-1; d_call: .; j_call: TRBJ2-2; clone_size: .; cdr3_nt: TGCGCCAGCAGCTTGGAGTTTCGAGCAGCGAACACCGGGGAGCTGTTTTTT; cdr3_aa: CASSLEFRAANTGELFF
cdr3_length: 14; v_call: TRBV6-5; d_call: .; j_call: TRBJ2-1; clone_size: .; cdr3_nt: TGTGCCAGCAGTTACAATTCGGAGAACAATGAGCAGTTCTTC; cdr3_aa: CASSYNSENNEQFF
cdr3_length: 15; v_call: TRBV5-1; d_call: .; j_call: TRBJ1-5; clone_size: .; cdr3_nt: TGCGCCAGCAGCTTAACGGGGCATAGCAATCAGCCCCAGCATTTT; cdr3_aa: CASSLTGHSNQPQHF
cdr3_length: 13; v_call: TRBV7-9; d_call: .; j_call: TRBJ2-2; clone_size: .; cdr3_nt: TGTGCCAGCAGCTTAATAGAGTCCGGGGAGCTGTTTTTT; cdr3_aa: CASSLIESGELFF
cdr3_length: 15; v_call: TRBV7-8; d_call: .; j_call: TRBJ1-4; clone_size: .; cdr3_nt: TGTGCCAGCAGCTTAGTAACAGGGTTGAGTGAAAAACTGTTTTTT; cdr3_aa: CASSLVTGLSEKLFF
cdr3_length: 16; v_call: TRBV5-1; d_call: TRBD2; j_call: TRBJ2-1; clone_size: .; cdr3_nt: TGCGCCAGCAGGACTAGCGGGAGACGTTCCTACAATGAGCAGTTCTTC; cdr3_aa: CASRTSGRRSYNEQFF
cdr3_length: 15; v_call: TRBV19; d_call: .; j_call: TRBJ1-4; clone_size: .; cdr3_nt: TGTGCCAGTAGTATAGGGAACCCAACTAATGAAAAACTGTTTTTT; cdr3_aa: CASSIGNPTNEKLFF
cdr3_length: 13; v_call: TRBV29-1; d_call: .; j_call: TRBJ2-5; clone_size: .; cdr3_nt: TGCAGCGTTGAAGACGGCAGACAAGAGACCCAGTACTTC; cdr3_aa: CSVEDGRQETQYF
cdr3_length: 15; v_call: TRBV5-6; d_call: .; j_call: TRBJ2-5; clone_size: .; cdr3_nt: TGTGCCAGCAGCCGCCCGGGACCTAGTCGAGAGACCCAGTACTTC; cdr3_aa: CASSRPGPSRETQYF
cdr3_length: 17; v_call: TRBV18; d_call: .; j_call: TRBJ1-6; clone_size: .; cdr3_nt: TGTGCCAGCTCACCCCCCGGGACAAGGCTACAAAATTCACCCCTCCACTTT; cdr3_aa: CASSPPGTRLQNSPLHF